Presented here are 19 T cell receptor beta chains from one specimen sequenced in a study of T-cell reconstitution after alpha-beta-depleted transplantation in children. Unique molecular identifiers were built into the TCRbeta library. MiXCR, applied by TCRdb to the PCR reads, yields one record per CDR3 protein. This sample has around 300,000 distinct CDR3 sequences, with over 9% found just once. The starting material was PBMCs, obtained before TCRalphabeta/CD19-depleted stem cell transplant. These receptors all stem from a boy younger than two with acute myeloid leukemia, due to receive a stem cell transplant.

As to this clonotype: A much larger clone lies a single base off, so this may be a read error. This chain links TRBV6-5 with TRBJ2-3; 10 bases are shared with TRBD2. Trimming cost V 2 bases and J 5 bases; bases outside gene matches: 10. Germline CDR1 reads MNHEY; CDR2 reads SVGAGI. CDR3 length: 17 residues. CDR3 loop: CASSYGLAGGPVDTQYF. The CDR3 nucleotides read TGTGCCAGCAGTTACGGATTAGCGGGAGGTCCAGTAGATACGCAGTATTTT.

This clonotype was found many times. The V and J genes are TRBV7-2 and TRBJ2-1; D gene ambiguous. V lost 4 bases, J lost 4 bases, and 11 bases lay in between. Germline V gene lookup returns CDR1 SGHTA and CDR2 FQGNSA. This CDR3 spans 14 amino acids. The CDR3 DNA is TGTGCCAGCAGCTGGCTGGCGCTATACAATGAGCAGTTCTTC. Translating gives CASSWLALYNEQFF. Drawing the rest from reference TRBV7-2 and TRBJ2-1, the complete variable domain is GAGVSQSPSNKVTEKGKDVELRCDPISGHTALYWYRQSLGQGLEFLIYFQGNSAPDKSGLPSDRFSAERTGGSVSTLTIQRTQQEDSAVYLCASSWLALYNEQFFGPGTRLTVL.

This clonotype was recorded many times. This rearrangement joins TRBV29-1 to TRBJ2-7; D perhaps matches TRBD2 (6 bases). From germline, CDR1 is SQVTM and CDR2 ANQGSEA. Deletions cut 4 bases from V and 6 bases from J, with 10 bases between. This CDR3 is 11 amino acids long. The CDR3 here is CSVGWTTEQYF. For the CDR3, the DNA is TGCAGCGTTGGTTGGACTACCGAGCAGTACTTC.

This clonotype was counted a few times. Written as DNA, the CDR3 is TGCAGCGTTGAAGATCCGGGGGCAGATACGCAGTATTTT. This codes for CSVEDPGADTQYF. The chain carries TRBV29-1 and TRBJ2-3; D may be TRBD2 (6 bases). This CDR3 region has 13 residues. Germline CDR1 reads SQVTM; CDR2 reads ANQGSEA. The V end was cut by 0 bases, the J end by 4 bases, with 8 bases between.

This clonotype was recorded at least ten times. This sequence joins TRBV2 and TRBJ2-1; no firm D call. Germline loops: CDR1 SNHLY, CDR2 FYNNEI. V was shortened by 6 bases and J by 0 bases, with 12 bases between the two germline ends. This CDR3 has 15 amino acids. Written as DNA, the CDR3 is TGTGCCAGCAGCAAGGACCAAAGCTCCTACAATGAGCAGTTCTTC. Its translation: CASSKDQSSYNEQFF.

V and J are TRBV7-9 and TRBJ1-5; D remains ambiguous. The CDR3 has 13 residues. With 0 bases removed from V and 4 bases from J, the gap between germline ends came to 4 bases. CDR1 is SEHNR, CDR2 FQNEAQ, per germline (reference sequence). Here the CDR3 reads CASSLAKNQPQHF. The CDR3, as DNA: TGTGCCAGCAGCTTAGCGAAGAATCAGCCCCAGCATTTT.

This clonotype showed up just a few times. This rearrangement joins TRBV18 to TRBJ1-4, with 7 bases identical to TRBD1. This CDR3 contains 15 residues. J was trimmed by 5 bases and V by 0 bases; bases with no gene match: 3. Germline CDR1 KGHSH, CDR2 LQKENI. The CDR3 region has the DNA TGTGCCAGCTCACCACCGTGGACAGGAAATGAAAAACTGTTTTTT. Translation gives CASSPPWTGNEKLFF.

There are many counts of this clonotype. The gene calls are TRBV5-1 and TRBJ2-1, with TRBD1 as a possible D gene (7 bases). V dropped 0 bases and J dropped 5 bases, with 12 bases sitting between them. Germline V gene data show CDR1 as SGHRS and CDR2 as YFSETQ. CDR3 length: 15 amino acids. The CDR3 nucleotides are TGCGCCAGCAGCTTGGATCCAGGGGGGAACAATGAGCAGTTCTTC. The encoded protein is CASSLDPGGNNEQFF. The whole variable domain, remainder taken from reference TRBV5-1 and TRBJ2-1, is KAGVTQTPRYLIKTRGQQVTLSCSPISGHRSVSWYQQTPGQGLQFLFEYFSETQRNKGNFPGRFSGRQFSNSRSEMNVSTLELGDSALYLCASSLDPGGNNEQFFGPGTRLTVL.

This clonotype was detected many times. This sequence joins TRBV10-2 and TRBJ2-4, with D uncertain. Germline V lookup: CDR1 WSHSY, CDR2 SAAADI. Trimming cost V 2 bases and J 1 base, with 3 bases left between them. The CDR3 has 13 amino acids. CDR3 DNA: TGCGCCAGCAGTGAGGGGGCCAAAAACATTCAGTACTTC. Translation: CASSEGAKNIQYF.

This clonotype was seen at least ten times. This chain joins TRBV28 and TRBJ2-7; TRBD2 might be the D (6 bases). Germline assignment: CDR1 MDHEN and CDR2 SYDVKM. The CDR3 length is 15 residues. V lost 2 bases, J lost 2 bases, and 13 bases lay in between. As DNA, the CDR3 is TGTGCCAGCAGTTTAAACCCCGCGGGAACCTACGAGCAGTACTTC. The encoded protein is CASSLNPAGTYEQYF.

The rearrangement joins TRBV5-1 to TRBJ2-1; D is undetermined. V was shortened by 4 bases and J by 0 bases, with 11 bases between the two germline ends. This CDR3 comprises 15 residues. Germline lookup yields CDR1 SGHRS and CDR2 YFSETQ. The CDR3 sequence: CASSHSPSSYNEQFF. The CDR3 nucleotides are TGCGCCAGCAGCCACAGCCCGAGCTCCTACAATGAGCAGTTCTTC. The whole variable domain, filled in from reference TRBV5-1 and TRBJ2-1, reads KAGVTQTPRYLIKTRGQQVTLSCSPISGHRSVSWYQQTPGQGLQFLFEYFSETQRNKGNFPGRFSGRQFSNSRSEMNVSTLELGDSALYLCASSHSPSSYNEQFFGPGTRLTVL.

The CDR3 sequence is CASSPTTGRETQYF. CDR3 in DNA: TGTGCCAGCTCACCGACGACAGGGAGGGAGACCCAGTACTTC. This sequence joins TRBV18 and TRBJ2-5, with D possibly TRBD1 on 7 matching bases. The CDR3 covers 14 residues. CDR1 is KGHSH and CDR2 is LQKENI in the germline V gene. The ends were cut back, 3 bases at V and 5 bases at J, with 13 bases in the middle.

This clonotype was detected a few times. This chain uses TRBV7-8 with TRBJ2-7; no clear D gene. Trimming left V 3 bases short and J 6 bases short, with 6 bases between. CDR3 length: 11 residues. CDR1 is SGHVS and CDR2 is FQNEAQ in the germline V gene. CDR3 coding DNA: TGTGCCAGCAGCTTTCAAAGCGAGCAGTACTTC. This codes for CASSFQSEQYF. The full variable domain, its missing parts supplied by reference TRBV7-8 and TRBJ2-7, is GAGVSQSPRYKVAKRGQDVALRCDPISGHVSLFWYQQALGQGPEFLTYFQNEAQLDKSGLPSDRFFAERPEGSVSTLKIQRTQQEDSAVYLCASSFQSEQYFGPGTRLTVT.

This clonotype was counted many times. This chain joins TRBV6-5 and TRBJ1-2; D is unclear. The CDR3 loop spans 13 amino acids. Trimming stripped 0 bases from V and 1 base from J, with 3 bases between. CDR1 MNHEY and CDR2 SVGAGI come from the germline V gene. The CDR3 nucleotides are TGTGCCAGCAGTTACTCGAGTAACTATGGCTACACCTTC. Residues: CASSYSSNYGYTF.

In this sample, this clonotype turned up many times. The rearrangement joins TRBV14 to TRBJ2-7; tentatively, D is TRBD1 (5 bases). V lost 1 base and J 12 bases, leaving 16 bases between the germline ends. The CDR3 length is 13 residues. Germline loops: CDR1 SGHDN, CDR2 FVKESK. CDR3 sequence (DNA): TGTGCCAGCAGCCAAGTTACCCCAGGGCGCGTGTACTTC. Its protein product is CASSQVTPGRVYF.

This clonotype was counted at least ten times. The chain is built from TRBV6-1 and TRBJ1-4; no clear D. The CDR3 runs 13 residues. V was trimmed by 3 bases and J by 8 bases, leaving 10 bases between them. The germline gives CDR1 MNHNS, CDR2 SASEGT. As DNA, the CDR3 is TGTGCCAGCAGTGATAGACCGGGGGAAAAACTGTTTTTT. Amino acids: CASSDRPGEKLFF.

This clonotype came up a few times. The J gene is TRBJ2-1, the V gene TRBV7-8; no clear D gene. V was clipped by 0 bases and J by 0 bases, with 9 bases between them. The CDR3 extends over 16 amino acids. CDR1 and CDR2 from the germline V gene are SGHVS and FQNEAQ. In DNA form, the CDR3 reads TGTGCCAGCAGCTTAGCGTATAGGGTCTCCTACAATGAGCAGTTCTTC. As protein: CASSLAYRVSYNEQFF.

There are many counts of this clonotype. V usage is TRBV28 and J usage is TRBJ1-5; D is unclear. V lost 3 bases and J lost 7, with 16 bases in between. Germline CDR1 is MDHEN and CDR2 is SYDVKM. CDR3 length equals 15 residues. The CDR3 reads CASSFPPYTDQPQHF. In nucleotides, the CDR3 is TGTGCCAGCAGTTTCCCCCCTTACACGGACCAGCCCCAGCATTTT.

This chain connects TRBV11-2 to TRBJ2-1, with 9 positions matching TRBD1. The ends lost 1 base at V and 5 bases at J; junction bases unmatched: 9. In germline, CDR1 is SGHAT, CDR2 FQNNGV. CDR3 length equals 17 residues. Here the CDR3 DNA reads TGTGCCAGCAGCTTAGGACCGAGGACAGGGGTCCACAATGAGCAGTTCTTC. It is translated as CASSLGPRTGVHNEQFF.